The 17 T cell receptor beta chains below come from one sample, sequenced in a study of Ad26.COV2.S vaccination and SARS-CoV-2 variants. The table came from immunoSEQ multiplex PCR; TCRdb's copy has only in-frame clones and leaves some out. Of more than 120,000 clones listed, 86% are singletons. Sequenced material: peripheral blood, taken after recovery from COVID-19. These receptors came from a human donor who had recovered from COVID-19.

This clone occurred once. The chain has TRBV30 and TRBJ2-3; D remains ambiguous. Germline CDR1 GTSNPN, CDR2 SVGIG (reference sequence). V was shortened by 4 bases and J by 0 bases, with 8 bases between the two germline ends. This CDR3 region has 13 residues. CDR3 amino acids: CAWTSHSTDTQYF. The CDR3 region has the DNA TGTGCCTGGACCAGTCACAGCACAGATACGCAGTATTTT. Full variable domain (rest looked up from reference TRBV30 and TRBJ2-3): SQTIHQWPATLVQPVGSPLSLECTVEGTSNPNLYWYRQAAGRGLQLLFYSVGIGQISSEVPQNLSASRPQDRQFILSSKKLLLSDSGFYLCAWTSHSTDTQYFGPGTRLTVL.

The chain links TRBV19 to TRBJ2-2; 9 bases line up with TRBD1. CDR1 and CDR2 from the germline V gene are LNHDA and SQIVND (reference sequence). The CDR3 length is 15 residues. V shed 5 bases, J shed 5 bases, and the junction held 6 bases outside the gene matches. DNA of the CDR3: TGTGCCAGTAGTTTTACCGGGACAGGGACCGGGGAGCTGTTTTTT. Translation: CASSFTGTGTGELFF.

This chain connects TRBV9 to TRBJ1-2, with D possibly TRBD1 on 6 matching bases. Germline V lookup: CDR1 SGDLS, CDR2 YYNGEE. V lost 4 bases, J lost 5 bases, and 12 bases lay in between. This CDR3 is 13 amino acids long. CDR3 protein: CASSLDSSYGYTF. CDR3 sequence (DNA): TGTGCCAGCAGCTTGGACAGTTCTTATGGCTACACCTTC.

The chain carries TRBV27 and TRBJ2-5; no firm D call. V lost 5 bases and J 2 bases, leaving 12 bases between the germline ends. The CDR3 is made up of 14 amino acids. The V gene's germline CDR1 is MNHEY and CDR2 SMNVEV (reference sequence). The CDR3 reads CASSPRHEQETQYF. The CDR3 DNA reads TGTGCCAGCAGTCCTCGACACGAGCAAGAGACCCAGTACTTC.

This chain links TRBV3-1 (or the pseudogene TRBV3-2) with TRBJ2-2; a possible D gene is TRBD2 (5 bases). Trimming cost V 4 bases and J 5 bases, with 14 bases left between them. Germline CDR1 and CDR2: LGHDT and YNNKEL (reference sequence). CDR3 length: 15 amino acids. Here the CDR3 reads CASSPGTGETGELFF. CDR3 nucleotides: TGTGCCAGCAGCCCGGGAACGGGCGAGACCGGGGAGCTGTTTTTT.

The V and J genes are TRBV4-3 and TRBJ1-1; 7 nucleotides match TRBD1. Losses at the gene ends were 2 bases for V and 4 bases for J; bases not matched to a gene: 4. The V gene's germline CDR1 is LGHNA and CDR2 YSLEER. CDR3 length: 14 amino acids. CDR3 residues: CASSQYRGSTEAFF. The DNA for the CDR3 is TGCGCCAGCAGCCAATACAGGGGTAGCACTGAAGCTTTCTTT.

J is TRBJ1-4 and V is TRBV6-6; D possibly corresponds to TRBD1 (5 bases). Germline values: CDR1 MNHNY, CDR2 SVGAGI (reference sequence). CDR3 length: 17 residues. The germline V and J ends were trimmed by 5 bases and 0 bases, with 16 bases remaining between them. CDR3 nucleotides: TGTGCCAGCAGTCCACTACCCGGGGCGGCAACTAATGAAAAACTGTTTTTT. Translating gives CASSPLPGAATNEKLFF.

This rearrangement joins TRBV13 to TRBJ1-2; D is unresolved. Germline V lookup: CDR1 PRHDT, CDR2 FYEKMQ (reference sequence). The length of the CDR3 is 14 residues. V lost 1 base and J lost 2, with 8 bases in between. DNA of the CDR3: TGTGCCAGCAGCTTAGCCCCGGGAAACTATGGCTACACCTTC. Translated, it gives CASSLAPGNYGYTF.

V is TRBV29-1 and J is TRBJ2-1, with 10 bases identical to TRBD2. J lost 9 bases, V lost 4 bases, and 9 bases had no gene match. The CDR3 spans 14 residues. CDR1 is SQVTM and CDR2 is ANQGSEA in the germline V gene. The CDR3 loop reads CSVGGSGGKSEQFF. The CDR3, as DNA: TGCAGCGTTGGTGGTAGCGGGGGGAAGAGTGAGCAGTTCTTC.

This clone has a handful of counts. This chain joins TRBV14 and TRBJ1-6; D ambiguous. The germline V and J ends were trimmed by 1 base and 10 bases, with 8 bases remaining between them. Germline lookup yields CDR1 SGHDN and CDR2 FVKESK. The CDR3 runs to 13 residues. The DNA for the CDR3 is TGTGCCAGCAGCCAAGGAGTATTCTCACCCCTCCACTTT. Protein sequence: CASSQGVFSPLHF.

CDR3 coding DNA: TGTGCCAGCAGTCGGGACAGAACGTCGAAAGGGGGCTACACCTTC. It encodes CASSRDRTSKGGYTF. J is TRBJ1-2 and V is TRBV2; 7 bases line up with TRBD1. The V gene end was trimmed by 5 bases and the J gene end by 8 bases; junction bases not matched to a gene: 14. Germline V gene lookup returns CDR1 SNHLY and CDR2 FYNNEI. This CDR3 is 15 amino acids long.

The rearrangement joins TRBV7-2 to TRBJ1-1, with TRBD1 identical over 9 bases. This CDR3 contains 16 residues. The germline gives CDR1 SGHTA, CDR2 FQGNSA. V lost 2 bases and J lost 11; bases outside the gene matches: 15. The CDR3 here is CASSLLVGQGPARAFF. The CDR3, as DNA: TGTGCCAGCAGCTTATTAGTCGGACAGGGGCCCGCTAGGGCTTTCTTT.

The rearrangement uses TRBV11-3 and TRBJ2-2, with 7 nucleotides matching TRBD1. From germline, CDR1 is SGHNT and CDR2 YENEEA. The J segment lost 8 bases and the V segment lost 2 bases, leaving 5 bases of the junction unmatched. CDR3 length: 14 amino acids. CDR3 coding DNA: TGTGCCAGCAGCTTACGACAGGGCGCAGGGGAGCTGTTTTTT. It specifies CASSLRQGAGELFF.

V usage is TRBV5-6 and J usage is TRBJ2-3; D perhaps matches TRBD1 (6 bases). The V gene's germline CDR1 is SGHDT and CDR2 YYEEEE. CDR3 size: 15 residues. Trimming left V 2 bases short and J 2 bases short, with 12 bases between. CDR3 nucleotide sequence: TGTGCCAGCAGCTTCTCGGACAGCCTCACAGATACGCAGTATTTT. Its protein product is CASSFSDSLTDTQYF.

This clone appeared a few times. The CDR3 loop is CASSRGTSGGSEEQFF. The CDR3 coding sequence is TGTGCCAGCAGCCGGGGGACTAGCGGGGGGTCAGAAGAGCAGTTCTTC. The chain couples TRBV3-1 (or the pseudogene TRBV3-2) to TRBJ2-1; 15 bases fit TRBD2. The CDR3 length is 16 residues. Germline trimming cut 4 bases from V and 10 bases from J; bases unmatched to any gene: 8. The germline V gene has CDR1 LGHDT and CDR2 YNNKEL (reference sequence).

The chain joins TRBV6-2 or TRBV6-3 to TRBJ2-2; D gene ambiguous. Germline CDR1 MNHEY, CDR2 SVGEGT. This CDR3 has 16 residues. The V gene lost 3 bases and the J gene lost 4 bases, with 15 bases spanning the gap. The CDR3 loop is CASSYPKAESTGELFF. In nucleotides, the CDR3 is TGTGCCAGCAGTTATCCCAAGGCAGAAAGCACCGGGGAGCTGTTTTTT.

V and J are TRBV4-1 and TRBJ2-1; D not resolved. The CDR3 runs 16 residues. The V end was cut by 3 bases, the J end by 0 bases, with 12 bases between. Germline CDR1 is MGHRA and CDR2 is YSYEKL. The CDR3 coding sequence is TGCGCCAGCAGCCAGATCGACATGATCTCCTACAATGAGCAGTTCTTC. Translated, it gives CASSQIDMISYNEQFF.